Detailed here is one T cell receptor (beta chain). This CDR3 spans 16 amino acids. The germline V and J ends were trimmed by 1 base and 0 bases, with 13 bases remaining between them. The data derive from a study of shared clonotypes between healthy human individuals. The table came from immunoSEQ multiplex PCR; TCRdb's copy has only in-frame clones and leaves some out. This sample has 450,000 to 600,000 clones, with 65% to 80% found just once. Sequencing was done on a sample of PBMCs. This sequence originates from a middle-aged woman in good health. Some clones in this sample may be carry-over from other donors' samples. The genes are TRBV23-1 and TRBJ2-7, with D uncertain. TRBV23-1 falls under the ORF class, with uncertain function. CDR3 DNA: TGCGCCAGCAGTCAATGTTCCGCTGGATCCTCCTACGAGCAGTACTTC. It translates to CASSQCSAGSSYEQYF.